Reported below is one T cell receptor beta chain. Template switching with 5'RACE generated the TCR cDNA and added a universal primer site and UMIs. Using its own MiXCR run on the 5' RACE reads, TCRdb lists one record per CDR3 protein. The sample holds roughly 300,000 distinct CDR3 sequences, 7% to 9% seen once. The sample is drawn from a study of T cells after yellow fever vaccination. Deletions cut 4 bases from V and 7 bases from J, with 23 bases between. Germline CDR1 is SEHNR and CDR2 is FQNEAQ (reference sequence). This CDR3 contains 17 residues. The rearrangement uses TRBV7-9 and TRBJ2-1; D possibly corresponds to TRBD2 (6 bases). Sequencing was performed on PBMCs, taken around 45 days after the first yellow fever vaccination. The receptor was derived from a man between 18 and 29 years old who received the YFV17D yellow fever vaccine. The chain's CDR3 is CASSSNRDSSVLNEQFF. As DNA, the CDR3 is TGTGCCAGCAGCTCCAACCGGGACTCCTCTGTCCTGAATGAGCAGTTCTTC.